This T cell receptor beta chain was sequenced in a study of CD8+ T cells in alopecia areata. Study-level findings and limits: Scalp lesions, especially in alopecia totalis/universalis, had higher clonality than normal scalp. Normal skin contains resident alphabeta T cells, and these are also sequenced in scalp samples.

Worth noting for this clone: The antigen is unknown.

This CDR3 region has 21 residues. V lost 1 base to trimming and J lost 0 bases, with 22 bases between them. The germline CDR1 and CDR2 sequences are LNHNV and YYDKDF (reference sequence). Obtained from alopecia areata patients were lesional scalp punch biopsies along with peripheral blood. Following extraction, RNA underwent reverse transcription to cDNA, which served as the sequencing template. Assay: immunoSEQ multiplex PCR; the TCRdb copy retains only in-frame clones and omits some. The sample yields more than 150,000 clones, around 60% seen once. Sequencing used CD4+ T cells sorted from blood, obtained at week 0. The receptor was isolated from a human donor with alopecia areata. This chain joins TRBV15 and TRBJ2-6; weak D call: TRBD2 (5 bases). The CDR3 region is CATSRVLGYGASLSGANVLTF. CDR3 nucleotide sequence: TGTGCCACCAGCAGAGTCTTGGGCTATGGAGCTAGCCTCTCTGGGGCCAACGTCCTGACTTTC.